This TCR beta chain was captured in a study of CD8 T cells in Susac syndrome. After extraction with the RNeasy kit, about 0.45 to 1 ug of the RNA was reverse transcribed using random hexamers. An immunoSEQ multiplex PCR amplified TCR beta CDR3 over 54 Vbeta and 13 Jbeta. In TCRdb, the immunoSEQ multiplex PCR reads were re-called with MiXCR into one record per CDR3 protein. The sample consists of around 140,000 distinct CDR3 sequences, roughly 95% of them appearing once. The sequencing sample was made of CD4+ T cells from PBMCs. The origin of this receptor is a human donor in good health.

The CDR3 sequence: CSAAGQGRGYTF. CDR3 in DNA: TGCAGTGCAGCGGGACAGGGAAGAGGCTACACCTTC. V and J are TRBV20-1 and TRBJ1-2, with TRBD1 matching over 9 bases. This CDR3 region has 12 residues. Unmatched junction bases numbered 7, after V lost 6 bases and J lost 8 bases. Looked up from germline, CDR1 is DFQATT and CDR2 is SNEGSKA (reference sequence).